The entry that follows covers one TCR beta chain sequence. As yet, its antigen is unknown. No major medical conditions, Axis I/II comorbidities, regular medication, or illicit drugs. CD4+ T cells were isolated from thawed PBMCs by magnetic negative selection. Assay used: immunoSEQ multiplex PCR; TCRdb lists only in-frame clones, some missing. The table includes 20,000 to 25,000 clones, nearly 90% detected once. This sample stems from a study of untreated major depressive disorder. General observations from the study: Depressed patients' CD4+ T cells carried increased TRBV05-01 (Vbeta 5.1) usage versus control CD4+ T cells. The sequencing tests were limited to three preselected Vbeta families.

The CDR3 consists of 13 residues. Trimming stripped 5 bases from V and 2 bases from J, with 7 bases between. Germline CDR1 and CDR2: LNHDA and SQIVND (reference sequence). This sequence joins TRBV19 and TRBJ1-5; D call uncertain. The source of this sequence is a woman between 40 and 55 years old in good health. Sequencing was done on a sample of CD4+ T cells from PBMCs. The chain's CDR3 is CASSPGGNQPQHF. CDR3 DNA sequence: TGTGCCAGTAGTCCTGGTGGCAATCAGCCCCAGCATTTT.